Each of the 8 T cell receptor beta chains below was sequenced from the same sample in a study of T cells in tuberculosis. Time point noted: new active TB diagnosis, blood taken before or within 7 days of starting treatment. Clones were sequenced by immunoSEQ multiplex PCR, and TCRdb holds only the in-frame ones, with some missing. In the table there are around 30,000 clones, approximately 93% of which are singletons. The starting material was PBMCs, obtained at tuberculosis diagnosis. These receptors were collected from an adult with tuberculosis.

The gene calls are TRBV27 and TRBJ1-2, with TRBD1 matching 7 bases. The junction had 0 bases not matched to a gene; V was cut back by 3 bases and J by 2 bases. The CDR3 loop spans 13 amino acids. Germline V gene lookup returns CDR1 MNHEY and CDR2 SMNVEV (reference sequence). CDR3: CASSFRGNYGYTF. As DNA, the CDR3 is TGTGCCAGCAGTTTCAGGGGGAACTATGGCTACACCTTC.

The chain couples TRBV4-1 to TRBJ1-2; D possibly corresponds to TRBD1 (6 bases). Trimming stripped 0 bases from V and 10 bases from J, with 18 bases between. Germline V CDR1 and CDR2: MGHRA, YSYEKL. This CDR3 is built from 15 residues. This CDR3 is CASSQEGGQGRAYTF. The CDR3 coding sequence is TGCGCCAGCAGCCAAGAAGGCGGGCAGGGGAGAGCCTACACCTTC.

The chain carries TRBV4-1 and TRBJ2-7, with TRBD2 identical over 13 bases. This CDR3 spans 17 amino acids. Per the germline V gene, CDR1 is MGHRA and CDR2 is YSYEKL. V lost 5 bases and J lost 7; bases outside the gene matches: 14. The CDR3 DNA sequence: TGCGCCAGCAGCAGAGGGACTAGCGGGACGCTGTGGTATGAGCAGTACTTC. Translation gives CASSRGTSGTLWYEQYF.

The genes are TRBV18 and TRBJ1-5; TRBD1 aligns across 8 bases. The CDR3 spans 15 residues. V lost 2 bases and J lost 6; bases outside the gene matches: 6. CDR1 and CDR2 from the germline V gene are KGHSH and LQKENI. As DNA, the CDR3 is TGTGCCAGCTCACCAGGGGCAGGGGGCGGTCAGCCCCAGCATTTT. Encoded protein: CASSPGAGGGQPQHF.

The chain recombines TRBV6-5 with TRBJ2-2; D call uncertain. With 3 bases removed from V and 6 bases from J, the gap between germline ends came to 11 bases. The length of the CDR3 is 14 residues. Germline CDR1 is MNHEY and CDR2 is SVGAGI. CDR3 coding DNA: TGTGCCAGCAGTTATATATCCGAGGCCGGGGAGCTGTTTTTT. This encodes CASSYISEAGELFF.

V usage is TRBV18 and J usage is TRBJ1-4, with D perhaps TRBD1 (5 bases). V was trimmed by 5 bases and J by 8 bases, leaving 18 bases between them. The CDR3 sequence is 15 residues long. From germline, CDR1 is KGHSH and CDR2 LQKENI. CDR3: CASSFSSRAGEKLFF. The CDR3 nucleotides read TGTGCCAGCTCATTTAGCAGCAGGGCTGGGGAAAAACTGTTTTTT. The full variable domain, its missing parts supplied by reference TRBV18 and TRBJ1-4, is NAGVMQNPRHLVRRRGQEARLRCSPMKGHSHVYWYRQLPEEGLKFMVYLQKENIIDESGMPKERFSAEFPKEGPSILRIQQVVRGDSAAYFCASSFSSRAGEKLFFGSGTQLSVL.

The CDR3 sequence is CASSQKTSADTQYF. In DNA form, the CDR3 reads TGCGCCAGCAGCCAGAAGACTAGTGCCGATACGCAGTATTTT. The chain employs TRBV4-1 and TRBJ2-3, with D tentatively TRBD2 (6 bases). The CDR3 extends over 14 amino acids. Trimming cost V 3 bases and J 6 bases, with 13 bases left between them. CDR1 is MGHRA and CDR2 is YSYEKL in the germline V gene.

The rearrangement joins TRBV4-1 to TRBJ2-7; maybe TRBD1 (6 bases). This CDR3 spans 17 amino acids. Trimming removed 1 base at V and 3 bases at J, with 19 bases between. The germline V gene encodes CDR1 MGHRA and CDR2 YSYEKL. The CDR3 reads CASSQGPWDTRDYEQYF. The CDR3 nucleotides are TGCGCCAGCAGCCAAGGACCCTGGGACACCCGGGACTACGAGCAGTACTTC.